This T cell receptor (beta chain) stems from a study of shared clonotypes between healthy human individuals (dated by TCRdb to 2019 to 2021). Turning to the overall study: A couple of women and a few men aged 18 to 49 years were included in the cohort. Per donor, three plates each were used for CD4 naive and CD4 memory, two for CD8 naive, and one for CD8 memory. Different laboratories and diverse techniques were used to prepare libraries and sequence TCR repertoires, to increase sequencing depth and limit assay-specific biases. Leukapheresis yielded between about 0.9 and 10 billion PBMCs per donor. The study deeply sequenced blood TCR repertoires of five healthy adults to estimate repertoire size and the extent of clonotype sharing between individuals.

Results and caveats for the whole study, not just this receptor: Even with the large sequencing depth, rarefaction of the sorted-subset datasets indicated that sequencing was incomplete. Higher generation probabilities were observed for clonotypes shared by all four sorted-subset donors than for non-shared clonotypes. The genetic and exposure-history diversity represented was limited by the small number of donors. Sampling was restricted to blood, and TCR repertoires in tissue are likely to differ from TCR repertoires in blood. Pairwise subsampling led to the expectation that sequencing depth would affect the degree of clonotype sharing among donors. Estimated clonotype richness was generally larger for naive than for memory subsets. Approximately 4.8% of naive CD4, 3% to 3.5% of naive CD8, 2.3% of memory CD4, and 0.4% of memory CD8 clonotypes were shared across four donors.

TCR CDR3 regions were amplified from genomic DNA by multiplex PCR using the deep immunoSEQ assay. Genomic DNA extracted from each cell subset was distributed evenly over all wells of several immunoSEQ 96-well plates, and each plate served as one replicate. For sorted subsets, roughly 190 ng of genomic DNA, equivalent to 25,000 to 35,000 T cell genomes, went into each replicate PCR. The purified libraries were quantified using a Qubit 3.0 fluorometer, sized with a Bioanalyzer 2100, and then quantified again using the KAPA Library Quantification kit. Every immunoSEQ 96-well plate was sequenced on a dedicated single-read 150-cycle Illumina NextSeq 550 flow cell. For the original study's pipeline: Because the immunoSEQ output held only junctional sequences and lacked quality scores, the filtering could not match the filtering applied to full-length reads. To assign V/J genes and CDR3, sequences were annotated using PyIR, a Python wrapper for IgBLAST v1.9, with IMGT germline references. Reads with weak V/J assignments (E-value above 1e-6), missing CDR3, stop codons, out-of-frame junctions, or ambiguous translated residues were removed. V3J clonotypes were defined by identical inferred V gene, J gene, and CDR3 amino acid sequence. Percentage overlap between repertoires was computed as shared unique clonotypes divided by the size of the smaller repertoire. RTK rarefaction, the Chao1 estimator, and Recon v2.1 estimates of unobserved clonotypes were used to assess repertoire richness. Generation probabilities for all TCRbeta clonotypes obtained by the gDNA method from a handful of donors were computed using OLGA. Here the immuneACCESS table is served through TCRdb, limited to in-frame sequences with V and J called. Missing clones are a known gap in these copies; in checked studies unresolved V genes cover under half, and the rest lacks a known reason. For V, J and clone size, that table is used; D and trimming come from the DNA. The sample yields about 1,900,000 clones; about 95% were counted once. 1% to 1.5% of the sample lies in the top ten.

CD8 naive samples consisted of CD45RO-negative cells that were positively selected for CCR7, yielding a CD45RA+CCR7+ population without TemRA cells. The donors were healthy, HIV-negative adults with no recently reported acute infections or vaccinations. All donors were Caucasian adults living in Nashville, Tennessee, USA. After blood collection by leukapheresis, PBMCs were isolated using Ficoll-Histopaque density gradient centrifugation and then cryopreserved in the vapor phase of liquid nitrogen. Analytical flow cytometry was used to check the purity and quantity of each magnetically sorted T cell population. Genomic DNA was isolated from every sorted fraction and measured by UV absorbance on a Nanodrop 2000c. Worth noting for this clone: What this receptor recognizes is not known. Base qualities are not recorded, but no much larger clone differs from it by a single base.

The germline V gene provides CDR1 SQVTM and CDR2 ANQGSEA. V sheds 2 bases and J sheds 0 bases, leaving 9 bases between their ends. Including the terminal cysteine and phenylalanine, the CDR3 comprises 14 residues. Just the 42-base CDR3 DNA is kept, in frame starting at base 1. The chain is assembled from TRBV29-1 and TRBJ2-3, with the D gene not confidently named. The source is a man between 18 and 29 years old in good health. Sequencing was performed on naive CD8+ T cells sorted from blood. In the paper's terms, the cell subset or site label means: CD45RA+CCR7+. The DNA sequence is as follows: TGCAGCGTTGAATGGGGTCGTAGCACAGATACGCAGTATTTT. Translated, it gives CSVEWGRSTDTQYF.